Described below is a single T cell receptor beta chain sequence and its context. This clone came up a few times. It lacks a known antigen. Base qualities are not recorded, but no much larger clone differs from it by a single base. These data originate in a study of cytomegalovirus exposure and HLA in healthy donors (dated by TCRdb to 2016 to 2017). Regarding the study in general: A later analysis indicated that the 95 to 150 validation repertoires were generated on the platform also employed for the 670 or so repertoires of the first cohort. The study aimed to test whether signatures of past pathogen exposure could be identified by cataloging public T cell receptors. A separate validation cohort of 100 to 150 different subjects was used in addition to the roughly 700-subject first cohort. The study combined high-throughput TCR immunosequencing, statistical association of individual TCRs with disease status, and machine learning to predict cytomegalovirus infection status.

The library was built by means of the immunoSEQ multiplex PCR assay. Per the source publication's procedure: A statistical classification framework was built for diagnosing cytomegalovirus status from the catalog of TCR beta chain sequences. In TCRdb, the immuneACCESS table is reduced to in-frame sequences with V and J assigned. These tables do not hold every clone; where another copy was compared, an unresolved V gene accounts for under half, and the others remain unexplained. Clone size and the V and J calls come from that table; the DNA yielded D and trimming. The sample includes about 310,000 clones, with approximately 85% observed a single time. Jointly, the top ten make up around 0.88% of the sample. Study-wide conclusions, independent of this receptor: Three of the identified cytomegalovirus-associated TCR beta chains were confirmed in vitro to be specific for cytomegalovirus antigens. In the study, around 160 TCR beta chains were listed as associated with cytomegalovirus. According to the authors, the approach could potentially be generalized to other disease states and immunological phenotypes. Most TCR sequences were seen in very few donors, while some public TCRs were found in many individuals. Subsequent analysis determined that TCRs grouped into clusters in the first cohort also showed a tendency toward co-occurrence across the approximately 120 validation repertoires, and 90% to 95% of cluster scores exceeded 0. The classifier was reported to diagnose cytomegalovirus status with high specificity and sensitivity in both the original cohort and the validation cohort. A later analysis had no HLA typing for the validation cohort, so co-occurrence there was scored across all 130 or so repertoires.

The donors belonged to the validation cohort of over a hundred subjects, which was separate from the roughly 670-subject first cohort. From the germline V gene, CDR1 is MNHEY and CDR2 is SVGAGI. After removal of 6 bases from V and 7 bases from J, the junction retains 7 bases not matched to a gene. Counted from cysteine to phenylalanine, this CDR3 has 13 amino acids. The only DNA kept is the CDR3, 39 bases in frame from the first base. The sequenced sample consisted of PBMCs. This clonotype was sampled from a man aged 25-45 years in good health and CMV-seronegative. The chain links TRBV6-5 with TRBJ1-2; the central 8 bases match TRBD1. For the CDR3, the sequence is CASRPRGQIGYTF. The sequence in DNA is TGTGCCAGCAGGCCCAGGGGGCAGATTGGCTACACCTTC.